The subject of this entry is one TCR beta chain. A much larger clone differs by one base, so this may be a read error. This sample is drawn from a study of CD8 T cells in ankylosing spondylitis. A quantitative 5'-RACE method, one with molecular barcodes, was used to make TCR beta libraries. Via MiXCR, TCRdb re-called the 5' RACE reads, giving one row per CDR3 protein. The table records about 130,000 distinct CDR3 sequences, 7% to 10% of them present only once. This CDR3 is 16 amino acids long. The chain joins TRBV12-3 or TRBV12-4 to TRBJ2-1, with TRBD2 matching over 7 bases. The TCR was taken from a male donor with ankylosing spondylitis or in good health (not recorded which). Material for sequencing was blood, either unsorted or a sorted T cell fraction (not recorded which). This chain's CDR3 is CASRSSGPSSYNAQFF. The CDR3 nucleotides read TGTGCCAGCAGATCTAGCGGACCAAGCTCCTACAATGCGCAGTTCTTC.